The clone carrying this T cell receptor (beta chain) showed up just once. Its antigen is not identified. Trimming removed 2 bases from V and 2 bases from J, with 9 bases in between. The CDR3 spans 14 residues. Germline values: CDR1 SGHAT, CDR2 FQNNGV. These data belong to a study of shared clonotypes between healthy human individuals. The authors distributed each subset's genomic DNA evenly over several immunoSEQ plates. The repertoire was sequenced with immunoSEQ multiplex PCR; TCRdb's copy has only in-frame clones and lacks some. The repertoire holds around 700,000 clones, around 90% seen once, with 24% in the top ten. In the naive CD8 group, cells lacked CD45RO and were positively selected for CCR7, so terminally differentiated effector memory CD45RA+ cells were left out. The donor cohort consisted entirely of Caucasian adults residing in Nashville, Tennessee. Study-level points and caveats: Generally, naive subsets (rather than memory subsets) showed larger estimated richness. Enrolling few donors narrowed the genetic and exposure-history diversity that was represented.

This sequence joins TRBV11-2 and TRBJ1-1, with D tentatively TRBD1 (6 bases). The TCR originated in a man aged 25-40 years in good health. The specimen sequenced was naive CD8+ T cells sorted from blood. The CDR3 bases are TGTGCCAGCAGCTTATGGGGGGGCAACACTGAAGCTTTCTTT. Its translation: CASSLWGGNTEAFF.